This T cell receptor (beta chain) was sequenced during a study of glioma-infiltrating T cells. Points from the study as a whole: Tissue and blood shared very few CDR3 sequences. Non-neoplastic patients had below-expected tissue-blood divergence, while all gliomas exceeded expectation.

The CDR3 consists of 13 residues. Germline assignment: CDR1 SGHRS and CDR2 YFSETQ. V lost 5 bases to trimming and J lost 2 bases, with 11 bases between them. A remark on this clonotype: The antigen remains undetermined.

Amplification of TCR alpha and beta CDR3 regions from RNA used iRepertoire nested multiplex PCR. From the multiplex PCR reads, TCRdb called clonotypes with MiXCR, one entry per CDR3 protein. The repertoire holds 150,000 to 200,000 distinct CDR3 sequences, with about 40% as singletons. The chain combines TRBV5-1 with TRBJ2-7; D ambiguous. Specimen: glioma tissue, nonneoplastic brain tissue, or PBMCs (not recorded which). This clonotype was sampled from a human donor with low-grade glioma or glioblastoma, undergoing nonglioma brain surgery, or in good health (not recorded which). This chain's CDR3 is CASSLGLTYEQYF. The CDR3 DNA sequence: TGCGCCAGCAGTCTGGGTCTAACCTACGAGCAGTACTTC.